This T cell receptor beta chain is from a study of patients and donors after allogeneic stem cell transplantation. The CDR3 is 16 residues long. Trimming pared 4 bases from V and 9 bases from J, leaving 25 bases between. CDR1 is DFQATT, CDR2 SNEGSKA, per germline (reference sequence). TCRdb ran MiXCR on the RT-PCR reads and lists one entry per CDR3 protein. In the table there are roughly 960,000 distinct CDR3 sequences, roughly 18% of which are singletons. Sequences were obtained from blood, either unsorted or a sorted T cell fraction (not recorded which). The sequence was collected from a human donor who was either an allogeneic HSCT recipient or a stem cell or donor lymphocyte infusion donor (not recorded which). It is not recorded whose cells these are; they may come from a transplant donor. This chain connects TRBV20-1 to TRBJ2-1; TRBD1 or TRBD2 may be the D gene (5 bases each). Here the CDR3 DNA reads TGCAGTGCTACAGCCGTAACCGGGACGATGGGCGGTGAGCAGTTCTTC. This sequence encodes CSATAVTGTMGGEQFF.